The clone carrying this T cell receptor beta chain was observed a few times. What it recognizes is unknown. Distinct nucleotide sequences in the sample also encode this CDR3. Germline V gives CDR1 GTSNPN, CDR2 SVGIG (reference sequence). The CDR3 length is 13 residues. Trimming took 4 bases from V and 0 from J; bases not matched to a gene: 1. This record comes from a study of T cell responses to AZD1222 COVID-19 vaccine. Study-level background: Timing groups of about 4 and about 12 weeks for second doses were pooled. Study-wide points: Clonal diversity was possibly underestimated, and the donors were mostly white British, with more females. Regions 160-218 and 743-854 dominated among vaccine-associated CD4 TCRs spanning spike. Nearly half of unique spike-specific TCRs reportedly avoided B.1.351 and B.1.1.7 mutated regions.

TCRdb keeps only in-frame clones here, not all; method: immunoSEQ multiplex PCR. Among around 110,000 clones listed, approximately 90% were seen once. The sequence was collected from an adult in good health. The material sequenced was peripheral blood, taken on day 0 of AZD1222 vaccination. The J gene is TRBJ2-3, the V gene TRBV30; 7 positions agree with TRBD2. CDR3 sequence: CAWTSGSTDTQYF. The CDR3, as DNA: TGTGCCTGGACTAGCGGCAGCACAGATACGCAGTATTTT.